The 6 T cell receptor beta chains below were found in one sample sequenced in a study of CD8 T cells in Susac syndrome. Reverse transcription used roughly 0.5 to 1 ug RNA and random hexamers. In TCRdb, the immunoSEQ multiplex PCR reads were re-called with MiXCR into one record per CDR3 protein. This sample has 120,000 or so distinct CDR3 sequences, with roughly 92% found just once. What was sequenced was CD4+ T cells from PBMCs. The receptors derive from a human donor in good health.

The chain employs TRBV4-3 and TRBJ2-5, with 10 bases that match TRBD1. The ends lost 5 bases at V and 4 bases at J; junction bases unmatched: 7. CDR3 size: 15 residues. Germline-derived CDR1 and CDR2 are LGHNA and YSLEER. The DNA for the CDR3 is TGCGCCAGCAGCGCCACTAGGACAGGGGGAGAGACCCAGTACTTC. This encodes CASSATRTGGETQYF.

J is TRBJ2-7 and V is TRBV3-1; D call uncertain. The CDR3 spans 12 residues. CDR1 and CDR2 (germline): LGHDT, YNNKEL (reference sequence). The V and J ends lost 1 base and 4 bases respectively, with 5 bases between them. The CDR3 bases are TGTGCCAGCAGCCAAGGACGGTACGAGCAGTACTTC. The encoded protein is CASSQGRYEQYF.

The genes are TRBV4-3 and TRBJ1-2, with 8 bases that match TRBD1. V shed 8 bases, J shed 7 bases, and the junction held 3 bases outside the gene matches. The CDR3 has 11 residues. CDR1 is LGHNA, CDR2 YSLEER, per germline. The CDR3 DNA reads TGCGCCAGCTCGGGGACAGGTGGCTACACCTTC. Protein: CASSGTGGYTF.

The chain is built from TRBV7-9 and TRBJ1-4, with D uncertain. CDR3 length equals 15 residues. The ends were cut back, 3 bases at V and 0 bases at J, with 8 bases in the middle. Germline lookup yields CDR1 SEHNR and CDR2 FQNEAQ (reference sequence). The CDR3 reads CASSFGPTTNEKLFF. The CDR3 nucleotides read TGTGCCAGCAGCTTCGGGCCGACAACTAATGAAAAACTGTTTTTT.

The chain carries TRBV10-3 and TRBJ2-5; 8 bases map to TRBD2. Germline assignment: CDR1 ENHRY and CDR2 SYGVKD. This CDR3 is 15 amino acids long. The V gene end was trimmed by 4 bases and the J gene end by 1 base; junction bases not matched to a gene: 5. CDR3 residues: CAISVSGTPQETQYF. The CDR3 nucleotides are TGTGCCATCAGTGTTAGCGGGACCCCCCAAGAGACCCAGTACTTC.

The CDR3 DNA is TGTGCCTGGAGACAGGGTTGGGAGACCCAGTACTTC. Its translation: CAWRQGWETQYF. The gene calls are TRBV30 and TRBJ2-5, with D maybe TRBD1 (6 bases). The V end was cut by 3 bases, the J end by 5 bases, with 10 bases between. The CDR3 sequence is 12 residues long. CDR1 is GTSNPN and CDR2 is SVGIG in the germline V gene (reference sequence).